The rows below give T cell receptor beta chains drawn from one sample of a study of CD8 T cells in Susac syndrome. TCRdb fed the immunoSEQ multiplex PCR reads into MiXCR, producing one record per CDR3 protein. The sample yields some 150,000 distinct CDR3 sequences, roughly 94% seen once. The sample was CD8+ T cells from PBMCs. These receptors were taken from a human donor with multiple sclerosis. Both conserved end residues are part of each CDR3. A D gene is named only where the DNA matches it firmly. Clone size is shown for a subset of rows, as once, few, many or a class of expanded clone.

D gene	V gene	J gene	clone size	CDR3 DNA	CDR3 protein
NA	TRBV12-3/TRBV12-4	TRBJ1-2	NA	TGTGCCAGCACACTAAACAGGGTATTTGGCTACACCTTC	CASTLNRVFGYTF
TRBD2	TRBV20-1	TRBJ2-7	few	TGCAGTGCTAGAGCTAGCGGGGGTCGCGAGCAGTACTTC	CSARASGGREQYF
TRBD2	TRBV10-3	TRBJ2-1	NA	TGTGCCATCAGTGAGTCCAGCGGGGGGAGGTCCCATGAGCAGTTCTTC	CAISESSGGRSHEQFF
TRBD1	TRBV28	TRBJ2-2	NA	TGTGCCAGCAGTTTTCCGGGACAGGGCACCGGGGAGCTGTTTTTT	CASSFPGQGTGELFF
TRBD2	TRBV20-1	TRBJ2-7	NA	TGCAGTGCTGGAGGACTAGCGAATACCTACGAGCAGTACTTC	CSAGGLANTYEQYF
NA	TRBV5-6	TRBJ1-4	NA	TGTGCCAGCAGCTTTGTGGCAACTAATGAAAAACTGTTTTTT	CASSFVATNEKLFF
TRBD1	TRBV5-6	TRBJ2-1	NA	TGTGCCAGCAGCTCACCGACAGGGCCGTACAATGAGCAGTTCTTC	CASSSPTGPYNEQFF
NA	TRBV20-1	TRBJ2-1	NA	TGCAGTGCTAGAGGCACCCCCCTCTCCTACAATGAGCAGTTCTTC	CSARGTPLSYNEQFF
TRBD1	TRBV27	TRBJ1-2	NA	TGTGCCAGCAGGGGGACAGGTTCGTTTGGCTACACCTTC	CASRGTGSFGYTF
NA	TRBV15	TRBJ2-1	NA	TGTGCCACCAGCAGAGAAAGACAGGCGCTCGGCCAGTTCTTC	CATSRERQALGQFF
NA	TRBV9	TRBJ2-5	NA	TGTGCCAGCAGCGTCGGACAGAAAGAGACCCAGTACTTC	CASSVGQKETQYF
NA	TRBV30	TRBJ2-1	NA	TGTGCCTGGAGTATTACCCACAATGAGCAGTTCTTC	CAWSITHNEQFF
TRBD2	TRBV20-1	TRBJ2-1	NA	TGCAGTGCCAGAATCCCAGCGGGGTCCTCCTACAATGAGCAGTTCTTC	CSARIPAGSSYNEQFF
TRBD2	TRBV12-3/TRBV12-4	TRBJ2-5	NA	TGTGCCAGCAGGGGGACTAGCGCGGGAGAGACCCAGTACTTC	CASRGTSAGETQYF
NA	TRBV19	TRBJ1-5	NA	TGTGCCAGTAGTCGGGGGGCCGGTTCGCCCCAGCATTTT	CASSRGAGSPQHF
NA	TRBV30	TRBJ1-1	NA	TGTGCCTGGAGTGTGAGGCCGGCCCTTGAAGCTTTCTTT	CAWSVRPALEAFF
NA	TRBV2	TRBJ1-2	NA	TGTGCCAGCAGCCCGGACTTGGTGGGCAGGAACTATGGCTACACCTTC	CASSPDLVGRNYGYTF
TRBD1	TRBV19	TRBJ2-3	NA	TGTGCCAGTACCAACCTGGGACAGGGGAGCATGGATACGCAGTATTTT	CASTNLGQGSMDTQYF
NA	TRBV2	TRBJ2-7	NA	TGTGCCAGCAGTGCGAACCCCGACTCTTCGAGGTCGTACGAGCAGTACTTC	CASSANPDSSRSYEQYF
NA	TRBV12-5	TRBJ1-2	NA	TGTGCTAGTGGTTTGGGGTATGGCTACACCTTC	CASGLGYGYTF
NA	TRBV4-2	TRBJ2-7	NA	TGTGCCAGCAGCCAGGGCGTGGCCTACGAGCAGTACTTC	CASSQGVAYEQYF
TRBD1	TRBV19	TRBJ2-7	NA	TGTGCCAGTAGTATGGCCAGGGGGCGCGAGCAGTACTTC	CASSMARGREQYF
NA	TRBV5-6	TRBJ1-1	NA	TGTGCCATGAACCTGGGTGGTGGCACTGAAGCTTTCTTT	CAMNLGGGTEAFF
TRBD2	TRBV19	TRBJ2-7	NA	TGTACCAGTAGTATCGGACTAGGGGACGGCGAGCAGTACTTC	CTSSIGLGDGEQYF
NA	TRBV28	TRBJ2-5	NA	TGTGCCAGCCTCCGGCCCGGGGAAAGGGAGACCCAGTACTTC	CASLRPGERETQYF
TRBD2	TRBV5-6	TRBJ2-1	once	TGTGCCAGCAGCTTAGCGGGGGGTCTCATCGAGCAGTTCTTC	CASSLAGGLIEQFF
NA	TRBV20-1	TRBJ1-6	NA	TGCAGTGCTAGAGAACCTCTTTTGGGGTTAGAGGATTCACCCCTCCACTTT	CSAREPLLGLEDSPLHF
NA	TRBV2	TRBJ1-2	NA	TGTGCCAGCATGGGAAGGGGCTATGGCTACACCTTC	CASMGRGYGYTF
TRBD1	TRBV19	TRBJ1-5	NA	TGTGCCAGTAGTAAGGTCCGGGACAGGGATCAGCCCCAGCATTTT	CASSKVRDRDQPQHF
NA	TRBV20-1	TRBJ2-5	NA	TGCAGTGCTAGAGATCGACTAGGTGAAGAGACCCAGTACTTC	CSARDRLGEETQYF
NA	TRBV13	TRBJ2-7	NA	TGTGCCAGCAGCTTATATCAGGCAGGGAGATTTTGGGAGCAGTACTTC	CASSLYQAGRFWEQYF
NA	TRBV9	TRBJ2-4	NA	TGTGCCAGCAGCGTAGCTCCGGGGCTTGGCAAAAACATTCAGTACTTC	CASSVAPGLGKNIQYF
TRBD1	TRBV12-3/TRBV12-4	TRBJ2-3	NA	TGTGCCAGCCTACCCCCGGGGACAGTTCTTGGTACGCAGTATTTT	CASLPPGTVLGTQYF
NA	TRBV29-1	TRBJ1-2	NA	TGCAGCTTGTACGTTGGGGGGAACTATGGCTACACCTTC	CSLYVGGNYGYTF
NA	TRBV9	TRBJ1-2	NA	TGTGCCAGCAGCGTGGGTAACTATGGCTACACCTTC	CASSVGNYGYTF
NA	TRBV29-1	TRBJ1-2	NA	TGCAGCGGGGGTGGCTACACCTTC	CSGGGYTF
NA	TRBV7-9	TRBJ1-1	NA	TGTGCCAGCAGCTTAGACAGGGTAAAGTTGAACACTGAAGCTTTCTTT	CASSLDRVKLNTEAFF
TRBD1	TRBV6-2/TRBV6-3	TRBJ2-1	NA	TGTGCCAGCAGTTATAAGGGACAGGGGACCAATGAGCAGTTCTTC	CASSYKGQGTNEQFF
NA	TRBV27	TRBJ1-1	NA	TGTGCCAGCTGCACGGGACGGGGGAACACTGAAGCTTTCTTT	CASCTGRGNTEAFF
NA	TRBV5-4	TRBJ1-1	NA	TGTGCCAGCAGCTTGGATTGGAGTGAAGCTTTCTTT	CASSLDWSEAFF
TRBD1	TRBV27	TRBJ1-6	NA	TGTGCCAGCAGTAGGACAGGGCGGAATTCACCCCTCCACTTT	CASSRTGRNSPLHF